The rows below give T cell receptor beta chains drawn from one sample of a study of T cell repertoires in ileal Crohn's disease. The assay was immunoSEQ multiplex PCR, and TCRdb's table has in-frame clones only and misses some. The sample lists more than 800 clones, roughly four fifths occurring once. Material for sequencing was ileal tissue. The receptor set was obtained from an adult with Crohn's disease. The CDR3 runs from the conserved cysteine through the conserved F or W. The D gene is left open where the match is weak. A row's size may be missing; if present it is once, few, many or a size class.

CDR3 protein	CDR3 DNA	clone size	J gene	D gene	V gene
CASSLAGGTYEQYF	TGTGCCAGCAGCCTAGCGGGGGGGACCTACGAGCAGTACTTC	.	TRBJ2-7	TRBD2	TRBV7-2
CASSPGLALQETQYF	TGTGCCAGCAGCCCTGGCCTAGCCCTTCAAGAGACCCAGTACTTC	.	TRBJ2-5	.	TRBV14
CASSTQTGSEKLFF	TGTGCCAGCAGTACCCAGACAGGTTCCGAAAAACTGTTTTTT	.	TRBJ1-4	.	TRBV6-5
CASSYLLSPYEQYF	TGTGCCAGCAGCTATCTCTTGAGTCCCTACGAGCAGTACTTC	.	TRBJ2-7	.	TRBV11-1
CASHRGGLAAYEQYF	TGTGCCAGCCATCGGGGGGGACTAGCGGCCTACGAGCAGTACTTC	.	TRBJ2-7	TRBD2	TRBV6-1
CAISDRQGPQHF	TGTGCCATCAGTGACAGACAGGGGCCCCAGCATTTT	.	TRBJ1-5	TRBD1	TRBV10-3
CASSTPQGANTEAFF	TGTGCCAGTAGTACCCCACAGGGGGCGAACACTGAAGCTTTCTTT	.	TRBJ1-1	TRBD1	TRBV19
CASSQDLWSPQSLYSGANVLTF	TGCGCCAGCAGCCAAGACCTTTGGAGCCCGCAATCCCTATACTCTGGGGCCAACGTCCTGACTTTC	.	TRBJ2-6	.	TRBV4-3
CASKPWETGPDTQYF	TGTGCCAGCAAGCCGTGGGAGACGGGCCCAGATACGCAGTATTTT	.	TRBJ2-3	.	TRBV6-1
CASSLGQSTNEKLFF	TGTGCCAGCAGCCTTGGACAGTCAACTAATGAAAAACTGTTTTTT	.	TRBJ1-4	.	TRBV4-2
CASSETGGYEKLFF	TGTGCCAGCAGTGAGACAGGGGGCTATGAAAAACTGTTTTTT	.	TRBJ1-4	TRBD1	TRBV25-1
CASSAQGETNEKLFF	TGTGCCAGCAGTGCCCAGGGGGAGACTAATGAAAAACTGTTTTTT	.	TRBJ1-4	TRBD1	TRBV2
CASSLEGRTEAFF	TGTGCCAGCAGCTTGGAGGGACGGACTGAAGCTTTCTTT	once	TRBJ1-1	.	TRBV11-3
CASSFAGGRTIYF	TGTGCCAGCAGCTTTGCAGGGGGTAGGACCATATATTTT	.	TRBJ1-3	TRBD1	TRBV5-6
CASSTPLGGAANYGYTF	TGTGCCAGCAGCACCCCGCTAGGGGGCGCAGCTAACTATGGCTACACCTTC	.	TRBJ1-2	TRBD1	TRBV25-1
CASSLSLGHVAGELFF	TGTGCCAGCAGCTTAAGTTTAGGACACGTCGCCGGGGAGCTGTTTTTT	.	TRBJ2-2	.	TRBV7-9
CASSRQEQFF	TGTGCCAGCAGCCGACAGGAGCAGTTCTTC	few	TRBJ2-1	.	TRBV7-9
CASSPPPGLAGGRSSYEQYF	TGCGCCAGCAGTCCCCCTCCCGGACTAGCGGGGGGCCGAAGCTCCTACGAGCAGTACTTC	.	TRBJ2-7	TRBD2	TRBV10-2
CASSPRTGSGYGYTF	TGTGCCAGCAGCCCCCGGACAGGGAGTGGGTATGGCTACACCTTC	.	TRBJ1-2	TRBD1	TRBV7-2
CASSPSTGYYGYTF	TGTGCCAGCAGTCCGTCGACAGGGTACTATGGCTACACCTTC	.	TRBJ1-2	TRBD1	TRBV28
CASTLTRQGGYTF	TGTGCCAGCACCTTAACCCGACAGGGCGGCTACACCTTC	few	TRBJ1-2	TRBD1	TRBV28
CSVPGQGTDTQYF	TGCAGCGTGCCGGGACAGGGCACAGATACGCAGTATTTT	.	TRBJ2-3	TRBD1	TRBV29-1
CASSVGQTTERRTEAFF	TGTGCCAGCAGCGTAGGACAAACAACCGAACGGAGGACTGAAGCTTTCTTT	.	TRBJ1-1	.	TRBV9
CASSLVAGTERTDTQYF	TGTGCCAGCAGTTTAGTTGCCGGGACAGAACGCACAGATACGCAGTATTTT	.	TRBJ2-3	TRBD1	TRBV27
CASSLEGQPYNEQFF	TGTGCCAGCAGTTTAGAGGGACAGCCCTACAATGAGCAGTTCTTC	.	TRBJ2-1	TRBD1	TRBV27
CASSSRTEYYEQYF	TGTGCCAGCAGCTCCCGGACAGAGTACTACGAGCAGTACTTC	.	TRBJ2-7	.	TRBV7-9
CASSYPQADTQYF	TGTGCCAGCAGCTATCCACAAGCAGATACGCAGTATTTT	.	TRBJ2-3	.	TRBV7-9
CASSPKGAQGTPLHF	TGTGCCAGCTCACCAAAGGGGGCACAGGGTACACCCCTCCACTTT	.	TRBJ1-6	TRBD1	TRBV18
CASSRGMSTEAFF	TGTGCCAGCAGTCGGGGGATGAGCACTGAAGCTTTCTTT	.	TRBJ1-1	.	TRBV25-1
CAWNPGLASNEQFF	TGTGCCTGGAACCCCGGACTAGCGAGCAATGAGCAGTTCTTC	.	TRBJ2-1	TRBD2	TRBV30
CASSLDRQGIYEQYF	TGTGCCAGCAGCTTAGATCGACAGGGGATCTACGAGCAGTACTTC	.	TRBJ2-7	TRBD1	TRBV11-2
CASSAGTVLSGNTIYF	TGTGCCAGCAGCGCCGGGACAGTCCTCTCTGGAAACACCATATATTTT	.	TRBJ1-3	TRBD1	TRBV5-4
CASSLRQYNSPLHF	TGTGCCAGCAGCTTGAGACAGTATAATTCACCCCTCCACTTT	.	TRBJ1-6	.	TRBV11-2
CASTPHWAYDGYTF	TGTGCCAGTACCCCACATTGGGCCTACGATGGCTACACCTTC	.	TRBJ1-2	.	TRBV19
CASSYSPPQGNQPQHF	TGTGCCAGCAGTTACTCACCCCCACAGGGCAATCAGCCCCAGCATTTT	.	TRBJ1-5	.	TRBV6-5
CASSGGQGGRKFF	TGCGCCAGCAGTGGGGGACAGGGGGGTCGGAAGTTCTTC	.	TRBJ2-1	TRBD1	TRBV10-1
CASSLQQESTEAFF	TGTGCCAGCAGCCTCCAACAGGAATCCACTGAAGCTTTCTTT	.	TRBJ1-1	.	TRBV11-3
CASSRDSGEQYF	TGCGCCAGCAGCCGGGACTCGGGCGAGCAGTACTTC	.	TRBJ2-7	.	TRBV5-1
CASSSQGSGNSPLHF	TGCGCCAGCAGCTCTCAGGGGTCCGGTAATTCACCCCTCCACTTT	.	TRBJ1-6	.	TRBV5-1
CASSLEGQSSNQPQHF	TGTGCCAGCAGCTTAGAGGGACAAAGTAGCAATCAGCCCCAGCATTTT	.	TRBJ1-5	.	TRBV7-8
CAWGTENSYEQYF	TGTGCCTGGGGGACAGAGAACTCCTACGAGCAGTACTTC	once	TRBJ2-7	TRBD1	TRBV28
CASSLMGGTGYEQYF	TGTGCCAGCAGCTTAATGGGGGGGACCGGCTACGAGCAGTACTTC	.	TRBJ2-7	TRBD2	TRBV7-3